The T cell receptor beta chain under discussion was sequenced for a study of blood T cells in healthy people across ages. Whole-study findings and limits: Observed TCR beta diversity showed a strong correlation with the percentage of naive T cells as measured by flow cytometry.

A sample-barcoded 5' primer and a J-beta primer mix were used in a second PCR of roughly 7 to 11 cycles. Researchers report that each sample yielded at least 3 million CDR3-containing paired-end reads. TCRdb processed the 5' RACE reads anew with MiXCR; each CDR3 protein has one entry. The data contain approximately 2,000,000 distinct CDR3 sequences, 35% to 50% of them singletons. Only one count was recorded for this clonotype. Its antigen is not known. Source material: blood. This sequence originates from a human donor in good health.

CDR3 in amino acids: CASSLMSGGGNEQFF. The DNA for the CDR3 is TGTGCCAGCAGCTTAATGAGCGGGGGAGGCAATGAGCAGTTCTTC. The V call is TRBV7-3, the J call TRBJ2-1, with 8 positions matching TRBD2. This CDR3 has 15 amino acids. The germline V gene has CDR1 SGHTA and CDR2 FQGTGA. The V segment lost 1 base and the J segment 6 bases; nucleotides outside the gene matches: 5.